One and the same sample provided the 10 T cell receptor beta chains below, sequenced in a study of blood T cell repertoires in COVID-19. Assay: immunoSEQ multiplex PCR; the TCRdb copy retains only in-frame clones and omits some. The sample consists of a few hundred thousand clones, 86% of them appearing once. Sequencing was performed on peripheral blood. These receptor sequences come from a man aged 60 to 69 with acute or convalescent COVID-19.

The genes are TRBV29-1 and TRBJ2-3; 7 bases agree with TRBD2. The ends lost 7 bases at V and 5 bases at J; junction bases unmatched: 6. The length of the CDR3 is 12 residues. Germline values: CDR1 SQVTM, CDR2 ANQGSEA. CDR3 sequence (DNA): TGCAGCGGCGGGGTAGCGGGAGATACGCAGTATTTT. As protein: CSGGVAGDTQYF.

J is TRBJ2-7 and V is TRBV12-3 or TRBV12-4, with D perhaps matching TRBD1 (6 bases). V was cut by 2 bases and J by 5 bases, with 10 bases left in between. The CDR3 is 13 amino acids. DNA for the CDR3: TGTGCCAGCAGTTTAACAGGGCTTAACGAGCAGTACTTC. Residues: CASSLTGLNEQYF.

The DNA for the CDR3 is TGTGCCAGCAGTGATCCGGGACAGGGGAACTATGGCTACACCTTC. It is translated as CASSDPGQGNYGYTF. The rearrangement joins TRBV6-1 to TRBJ1-2, with 10 bases lining up with TRBD1. The CDR3 spans 15 residues. Germline V gene sequence: CDR1 MNHNS, CDR2 SASEGT. V shed 3 bases, J shed 2 bases, and the junction held 3 bases outside the gene matches.

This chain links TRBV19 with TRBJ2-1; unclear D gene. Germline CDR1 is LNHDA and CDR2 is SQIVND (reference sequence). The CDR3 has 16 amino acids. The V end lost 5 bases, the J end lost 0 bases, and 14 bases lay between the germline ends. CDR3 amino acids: CASSPNLKSSYNEQFF. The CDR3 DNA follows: TGTGCCAGTAGTCCTAACCTTAAAAGCTCCTACAATGAGCAGTTCTTC. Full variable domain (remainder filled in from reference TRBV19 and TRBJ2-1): DGGITQSPKYLFRKEGQNVTLSCEQNLNHDAMYWYRQDPGQGLRLIYYSQIVNDFQKGDIAEGYSVSREKKESFPLTVTSAQKNPTAFYLCASSPNLKSSYNEQFFGPGTRLTVL.

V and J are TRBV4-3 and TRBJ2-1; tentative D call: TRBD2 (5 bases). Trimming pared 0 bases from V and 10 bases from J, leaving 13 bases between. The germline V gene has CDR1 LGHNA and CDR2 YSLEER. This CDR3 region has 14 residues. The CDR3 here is CASSQDRWRGEQFF. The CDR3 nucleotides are TGCGCCAGCAGCCAAGATCGCTGGAGAGGGGAGCAGTTCTTC.

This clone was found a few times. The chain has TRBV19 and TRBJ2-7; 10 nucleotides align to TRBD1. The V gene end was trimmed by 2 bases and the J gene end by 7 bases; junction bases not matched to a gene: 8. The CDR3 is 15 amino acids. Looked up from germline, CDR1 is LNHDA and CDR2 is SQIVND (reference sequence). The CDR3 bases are TGTGCCAGTAGTATATCCGGGACAGGGGCGCGGGAGCAGTACTTC. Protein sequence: CASSISGTGAREQYF. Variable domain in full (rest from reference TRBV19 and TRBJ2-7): DGGITQSPKYLFRKEGQNVTLSCEQNLNHDAMYWYRQDPGQGLRLIYYSQIVNDFQKGDIAEGYSVSREKKESFPLTVTSAQKNPTAFYLCASSISGTGAREQYFGPGTRLTVT.

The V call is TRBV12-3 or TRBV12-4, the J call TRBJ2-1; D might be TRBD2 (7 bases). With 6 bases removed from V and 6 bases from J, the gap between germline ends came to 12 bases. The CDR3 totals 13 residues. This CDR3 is CASRGGAGNEQFF. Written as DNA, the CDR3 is TGTGCCAGCAGAGGGGGGGCAGGCAATGAGCAGTTCTTC.

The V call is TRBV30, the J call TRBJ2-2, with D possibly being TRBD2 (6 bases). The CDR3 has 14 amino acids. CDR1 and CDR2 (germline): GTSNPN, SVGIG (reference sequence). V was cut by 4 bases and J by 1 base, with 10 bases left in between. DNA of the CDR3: TGTGCCTGGATGTACGGGAGGAACACCGGGGAGCTGTTTTTT. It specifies CAWMYGRNTGELFF. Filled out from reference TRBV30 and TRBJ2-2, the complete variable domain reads SQTIHQWPATLVQPVGSPLSLECTVEGTSNPNLYWYRQAAGRGLQLLFYSVGIGQISSEVPQNLSASRPQDRQFILSSKKLLLSDSGFYLCAWMYGRNTGELFFGEGSRLTVL.

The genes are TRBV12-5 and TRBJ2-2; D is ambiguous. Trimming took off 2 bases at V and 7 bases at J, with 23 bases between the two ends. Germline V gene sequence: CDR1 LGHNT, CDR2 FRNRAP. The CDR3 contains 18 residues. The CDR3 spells CASGLPPPGPQVVGELFF. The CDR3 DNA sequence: TGTGCTAGTGGTTTGCCCCCTCCGGGTCCCCAAGTTGTCGGGGAGCTGTTTTTT.

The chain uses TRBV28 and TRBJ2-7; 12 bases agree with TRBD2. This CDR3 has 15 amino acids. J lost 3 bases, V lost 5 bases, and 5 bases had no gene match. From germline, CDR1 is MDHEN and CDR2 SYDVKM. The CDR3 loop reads CASSGTSGRFYEQYF. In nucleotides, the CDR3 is TGTGCCAGCAGTGGTACTAGCGGGAGGTTCTACGAGCAGTACTTC.